One sample yielded the 2 T cell receptor beta chains listed below, sequenced in a study of patients and donors after allogeneic stem cell transplantation. From the RT-PCR reads, TCRdb called clonotypes with MiXCR, one entry per CDR3 protein. The sample lists about a million distinct CDR3 sequences, about a sixth occurring once. The sample consisted of blood, either unsorted or a sorted T cell fraction (not recorded which). These receptors were taken from a human donor who was either an allogeneic HSCT recipient or a stem cell or donor lymphocyte infusion donor (not recorded which). It is not recorded whose cells these are; they may come from a transplant donor.

J is TRBJ2-7 and V is TRBV20-1; 10 bases map to TRBD2. The length of the CDR3 is 19 residues. V lost 1 base and J lost 2; bases outside the gene matches: 17. The germline V gene encodes CDR1 DFQATT and CDR2 SNEGSKA (reference sequence). The chain's CDR3 is CSARALVQTLAGVTYEQYF. CDR3 coding DNA: TGCAGTGCTAGAGCCTTAGTACAGACGCTAGCGGGAGTTACCTACGAGCAGTACTTC.

The chain has TRBV6-1 and TRBJ2-2; tentatively, D is TRBD1 or TRBD2 (5 bases each). The V end was cut by 7 bases, the J end by 5 bases, with 14 bases between. The germline gives CDR1 MNHNS, CDR2 SASEGT. This CDR3 has 14 residues. DNA of the CDR3: TGTGCCAGCAATGTTGAGGGGTGGACCGGGGAGCTGTTTTTT. Translating it yields CASNVEGWTGELFF.